One and the same sample provided the 18 T cell receptor beta chains below, sequenced in a study of early T cells in non-severe SARS-CoV-2 infection (TCRdb year 2021). Library prep was done by 5' RACE. The sample was run on a NextSeq 500. The raw public reads went through TCRdb reprocessing: fastp at Q25, MiXCR clone calling, in-frame beta chains kept. Records with the same CDR3 protein are collapsed into one entry carrying the most frequent genes and DNA. The table for this sample lists about 44,000 distinct CDR3 sequences; around 6.1% of them were counted only once. The ten biggest clones cover around 21% of the sample. The specimen was whole blood, collected at baseline. The receptors shown here come from an adult who was a healthcare worker with PCR-confirmed SARS-CoV-2 infection or an uninfected control (not recorded which).

This clonotype was counted many times. The chain combines TRBV7-9 with TRBJ2-7, with 12 positions matching TRBD2. This CDR3 region has 18 residues. V was clipped by 5 bases and J by 0 bases; unmatched bases: 11. CDR1 and CDR2 (germline): SEHNR, FQNEAQ (reference sequence). As DNA, the CDR3 is TGTGCCAGCAGCCCACTAGCGGGGGGCCTACCAAGCTCCTACGAGCAGTACTTC. This encodes CASSPLAGGLPSSYEQYF.

This clonotype was seen only a few times. The chain has TRBV7-2 and TRBJ2-3, with D unresolved. This CDR3 contains 12 residues. Germline CDR1 is SGHTA and CDR2 is FQGNSA. The V end was cut by 5 bases, the J end by 3 bases, with 6 bases between. This CDR3 reads CASSLGTDTQYF. In nucleotides, the CDR3 is TGTGCCAGCAGCCTGGGGACAGATACGCAGTATTTT.

The gene calls are TRBV6-2 or TRBV6-3 and TRBJ2-7; D unresolved. Germline V gene lookup returns CDR1 MNHEY and CDR2 SVGEGT. V lost 5 bases and J lost 2, with 7 bases in between. There are 12 residues in the CDR3. CDR3 sequence (DNA): TGTGCCAGCAGTCCCTCTCCCTACGAGCAGTACTTC. Residues: CASSPSPYEQYF.

This clonotype turned up a few times. The V and J genes are TRBV29-1 and TRBJ2-1; D unresolved. The CDR3 spans 11 residues. V dropped 5 bases and J dropped 4 bases, with 6 bases sitting between them. The germline CDR1 and CDR2 sequences are SQVTM and ANQGSEA. The CDR3 loop is CSVFSYNEQFF. CDR3 bases: TGCAGCGTTTTCTCGTACAATGAGCAGTTCTTC.

The rearrangement joins TRBV19 to TRBJ2-7, with D tentatively TRBD1 (6 bases). V lost 3 bases, J lost 3 bases, and 15 bases lay in between. CDR1 is LNHDA, CDR2 SQIVND, per germline (reference sequence). This CDR3 has 15 residues. CDR3 in amino acids: CASSIRGLGYYEQYF. DNA of the CDR3: TGTGCCAGTAGTATCAGGGGCCTGGGATACTACGAGCAGTACTTC.

This clonotype was counted between two and nine times. The rearrangement joins TRBV20-1 to TRBJ2-5; TRBD2 matches at 12 bases. V was pared by 5 bases and J by 2 bases, with 9 bases of the junction left unmatched. The CDR3 contains 16 residues. Germline V gene lookup returns CDR1 DFQATT and CDR2 SNEGSKA (reference sequence). The CDR3: CSALRTSGASQETQYF. The CDR3 DNA reads as TGCAGTGCTCTCCGGACTAGCGGGGCCTCTCAAGAGACCCAGTACTTC.

This clonotype appeared many times. The V call is TRBV7-3, the J call TRBJ2-3, with D possibly matching TRBD1 (5 bases). The CDR3 has 15 amino acids. V gave up 8 bases and J gave up 5 bases, with 20 bases separating them. The germline gives CDR1 SGHTA, CDR2 FQGTGA. The CDR3 sequence: CASSLDIHTGDTQYF. CDR3 coding DNA: TGTGCCAGCTCCCTAGACATCCACACAGGAGATACGCAGTATTTT.

The DNA of the CDR3 is TGTGCCAGCAGTTTACAGGGGCTTGAAGCTTTCTTT. Protein sequence: CASSLQGLEAFF. V usage is TRBV28 and J usage is TRBJ1-1; TRBD1 might be the D (6 bases). CDR1 and CDR2 from the germline V gene are MDHEN and SYDVKM. This CDR3 has 12 amino acids. Trimming stripped 2 bases from V and 7 bases from J, with 8 bases between.

This clonotype was observed a handful of times. This chain joins TRBV24-1 and TRBJ2-3; maybe TRBD1 (6 bases). The V end was cut by 0 bases, the J end by 3 bases, with 12 bases between. The CDR3 totals 16 residues. The V gene's germline CDR1 is KGHDR and CDR2 SFDVKD. Here the CDR3 DNA reads TGTGCCACCAGTGATTTGCAGGGGAAGAAAACAGATACGCAGTATTTT. It yields the protein CATSDLQGKKTDTQYF.

Ten or more counts support this clonotype. The chain uses TRBV27 and TRBJ2-1; maybe TRBD2 (5 bases). Germline loops: CDR1 MNHEY, CDR2 SMNVEV (reference sequence). V was pared by 5 bases and J by 5 bases, with 13 bases between. The CDR3 totals 14 residues. In DNA form, the CDR3 reads TGTGCCAGCAGTCTAACTAGAGGTAACAATGAGCAGTTCTTC. Its protein is CASSLTRGNNEQFF.

This clonotype appeared a few times. The rearrangement joins TRBV9 to TRBJ1-3; the D is unclear. The V and J ends lost 4 bases and 0 bases respectively, with 17 bases between them. CDR1 SGDLS and CDR2 YYNGEE come from the germline V gene. CDR3 length equals 17 residues. CDR3 in DNA: TGTGCCAGCAGCCCACGCGTGAGGGCGGCCTCTGGAAACACCATATATTTT. Translation gives CASSPRVRAASGNTIYF.

This clonotype was seen repeatedly, ten times or more. This chain joins TRBV7-3 and TRBJ2-1; D call uncertain. CDR1 SGHTA and CDR2 FQGTGA come from the germline V gene. CDR3 length equals 11 residues. The V and J ends lost 3 bases and 7 bases respectively, with 4 bases between them. The CDR3 loop is CASSFGNEQFF. CDR3 DNA sequence: TGTGCCAGCAGCTTCGGGAATGAGCAGTTCTTC.

This clonotype came up a few times. The V call is TRBV20-1, the J call TRBJ2-1; TRBD2 matches 10 bases. The CDR3 spans 15 residues. With V trimmed by 0 bases and J by 4 bases, 3 bases remained unmatched. CDR1 and CDR2 (germline): DFQATT, SNEGSKA (reference sequence). The chain's CDR3 is CSARDLAGVYNEQFF. CDR3 in DNA: TGCAGTGCTAGAGATCTAGCGGGAGTTTACAATGAGCAGTTCTTC.

This rearrangement joins TRBV20-1 to TRBJ1-1; 10 bases match TRBD1. Looked up from germline, CDR1 is DFQATT and CDR2 is SNEGSKA (reference sequence). CDR3 length: 12 amino acids. Germline trimming cut 5 bases from V and 7 bases from J; bases unmatched to any gene: 4. CDR3 sequence reads: CSADRGQVEAFF. In DNA form, the CDR3 reads TGCAGTGCTGACAGGGGGCAGGTTGAAGCTTTCTTT.

This clonotype was counted ten times or more. This chain uses TRBV28 with TRBJ2-5; 9 nucleotides agree with TRBD1. The trim removed 3 bases at V and 7 bases at J, leaving 12 bases unmatched. The CDR3 has 16 residues. The germline gives CDR1 MDHEN, CDR2 SYDVKM. The CDR3, as DNA: TGTGCCAGCAGTTTGGTGGACAGGGGCGTTGGAGGGACCCAGTACTTC. It is translated as CASSLVDRGVGGTQYF.

This rearrangement joins TRBV7-6 to TRBJ2-1; TRBD2 agrees at 9 bases. The CDR3 is 17 residues long. Germline values: CDR1 SGHVS, CDR2 FNYEAQ. The ends lost 5 bases at V and 4 bases at J; junction bases unmatched: 12. For the CDR3, the DNA is TGTGCCAGCAGCCCCCGTGTAGCGGGGGTCCATTACAATGAGCAGTTCTTC. Translating gives CASSPRVAGVHYNEQFF.

As DNA, the CDR3 is TGCAGTGCTCTTAAAACTAGCGGGGGGGCCAGGGATGAGCAGTTCTTC. It yields the protein CSALKTSGGARDEQFF. The V call is TRBV20-1, the J call TRBJ2-1; 13 nucleotides agree with TRBD2. This CDR3 contains 16 residues. V gave up 5 bases and J gave up 8 bases; unmatched junction bases: 12. Per germline, CDR1 DFQATT and CDR2 SNEGSKA (reference sequence).

The V and J genes are TRBV24-1 and TRBJ2-1; D not certain. Germline values: CDR1 KGHDR, CDR2 SFDVKD. The V end was cut by 1 base, the J end by 15 bases, with 12 bases between. The CDR3 consists of 12 residues. As DNA, the CDR3 is TGTGCCACCAGTGATTTATCCGGCCGTGGGTTCTTC. This translates into CATSDLSGRGFF.